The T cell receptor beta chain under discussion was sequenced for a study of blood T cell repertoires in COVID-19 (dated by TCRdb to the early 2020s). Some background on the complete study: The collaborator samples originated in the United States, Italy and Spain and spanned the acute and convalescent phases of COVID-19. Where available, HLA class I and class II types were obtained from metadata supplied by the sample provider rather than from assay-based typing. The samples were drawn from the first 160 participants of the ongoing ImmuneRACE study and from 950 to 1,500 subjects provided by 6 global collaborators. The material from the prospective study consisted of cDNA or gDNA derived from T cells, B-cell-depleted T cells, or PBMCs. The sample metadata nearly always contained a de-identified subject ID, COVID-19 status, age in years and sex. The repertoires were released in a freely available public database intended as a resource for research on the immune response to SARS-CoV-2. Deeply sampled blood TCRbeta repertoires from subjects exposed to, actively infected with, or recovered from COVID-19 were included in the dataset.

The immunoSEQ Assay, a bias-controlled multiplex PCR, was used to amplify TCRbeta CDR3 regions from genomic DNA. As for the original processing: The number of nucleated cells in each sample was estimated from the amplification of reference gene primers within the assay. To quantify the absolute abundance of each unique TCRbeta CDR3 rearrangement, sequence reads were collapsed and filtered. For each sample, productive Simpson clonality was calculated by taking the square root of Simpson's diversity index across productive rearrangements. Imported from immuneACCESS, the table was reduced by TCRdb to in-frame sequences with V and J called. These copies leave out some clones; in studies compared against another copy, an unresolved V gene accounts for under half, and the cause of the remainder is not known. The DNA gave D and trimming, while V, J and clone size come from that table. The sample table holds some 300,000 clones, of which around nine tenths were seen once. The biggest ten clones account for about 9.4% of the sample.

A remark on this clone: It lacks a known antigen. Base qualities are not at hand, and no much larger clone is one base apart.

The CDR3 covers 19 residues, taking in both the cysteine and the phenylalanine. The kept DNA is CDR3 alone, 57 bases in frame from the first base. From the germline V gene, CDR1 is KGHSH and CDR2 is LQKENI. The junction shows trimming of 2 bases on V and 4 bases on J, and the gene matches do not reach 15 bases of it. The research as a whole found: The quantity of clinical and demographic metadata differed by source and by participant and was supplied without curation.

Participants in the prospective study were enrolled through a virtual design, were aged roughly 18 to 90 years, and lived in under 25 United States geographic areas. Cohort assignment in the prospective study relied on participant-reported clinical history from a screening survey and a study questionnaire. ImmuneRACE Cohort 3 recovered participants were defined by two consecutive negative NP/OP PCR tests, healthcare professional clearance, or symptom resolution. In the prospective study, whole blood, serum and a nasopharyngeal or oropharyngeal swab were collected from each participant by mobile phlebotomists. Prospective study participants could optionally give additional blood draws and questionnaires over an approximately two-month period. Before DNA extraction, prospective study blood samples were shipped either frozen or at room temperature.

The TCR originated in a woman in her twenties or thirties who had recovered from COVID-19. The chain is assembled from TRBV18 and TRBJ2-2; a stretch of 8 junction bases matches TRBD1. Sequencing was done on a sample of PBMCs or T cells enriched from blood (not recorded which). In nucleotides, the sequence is TGTGCCAGCTCACCATTAAGGACAGGGCCCTCACGGAGCACCGGGGAGCTGTTTTTT. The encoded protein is CASSPLRTGPSRSTGELFF.